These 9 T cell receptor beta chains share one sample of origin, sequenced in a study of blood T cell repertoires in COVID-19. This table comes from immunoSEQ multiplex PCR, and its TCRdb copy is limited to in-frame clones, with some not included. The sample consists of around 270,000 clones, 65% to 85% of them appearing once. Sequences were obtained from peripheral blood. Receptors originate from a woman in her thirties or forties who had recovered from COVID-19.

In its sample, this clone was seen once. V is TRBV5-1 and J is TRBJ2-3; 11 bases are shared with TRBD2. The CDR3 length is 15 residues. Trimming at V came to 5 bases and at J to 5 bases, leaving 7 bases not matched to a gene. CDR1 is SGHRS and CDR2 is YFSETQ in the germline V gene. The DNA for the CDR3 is TGCGCCAGCAGTTCGCTAGCGGGGGGCCGAGATACGCAGTATTTT. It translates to CASSSLAGGRDTQYF. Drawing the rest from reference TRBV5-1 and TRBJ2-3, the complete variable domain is KAGVTQTPRYLIKTRGQQVTLSCSPISGHRSVSWYQQTPGQGLQFLFEYFSETQRNKGNFPGRFSGRQFSNSRSEMNVSTLELGDSALYLCASSSLAGGRDTQYFGPGTRLTVL.

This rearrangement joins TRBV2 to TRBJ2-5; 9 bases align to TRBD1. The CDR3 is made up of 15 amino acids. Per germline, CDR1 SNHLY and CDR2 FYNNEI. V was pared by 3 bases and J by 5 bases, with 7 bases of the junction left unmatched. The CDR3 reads CASSEEGQGGETQYF. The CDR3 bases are TGTGCCAGCAGTGAGGAGGGACAGGGAGGGGAGACCCAGTACTTC.

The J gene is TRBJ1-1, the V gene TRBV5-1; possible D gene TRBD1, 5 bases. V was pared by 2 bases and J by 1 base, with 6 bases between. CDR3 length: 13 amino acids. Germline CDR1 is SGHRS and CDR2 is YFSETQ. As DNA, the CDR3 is TGCGCCAGCAGCTTCGGACAGAACACTGAAGCTTTCTTT. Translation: CASSFGQNTEAFF.

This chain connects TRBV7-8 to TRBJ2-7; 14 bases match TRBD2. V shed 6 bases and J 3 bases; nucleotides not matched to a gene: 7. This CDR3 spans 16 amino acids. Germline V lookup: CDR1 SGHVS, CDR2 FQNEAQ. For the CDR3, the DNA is TGTGCCAGCAGTTCGGGACTAGCGGGGGCTCGCTACGAGCAGTACTTC. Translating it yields CASSSGLAGARYEQYF.

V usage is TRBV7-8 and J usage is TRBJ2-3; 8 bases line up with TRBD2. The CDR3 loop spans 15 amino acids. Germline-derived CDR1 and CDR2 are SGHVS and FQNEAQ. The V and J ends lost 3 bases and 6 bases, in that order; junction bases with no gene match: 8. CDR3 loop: CASSFVQRGGDTQYF. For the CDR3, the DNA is TGTGCCAGCAGCTTTGTCCAACGCGGGGGGGATACGCAGTATTTT.

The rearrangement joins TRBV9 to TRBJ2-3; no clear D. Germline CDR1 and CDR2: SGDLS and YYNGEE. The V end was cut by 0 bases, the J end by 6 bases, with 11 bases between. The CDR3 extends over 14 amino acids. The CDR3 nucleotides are TGTGCCAGCAGCGTAGACCCTAGTGGCGATACGCAGTATTTT. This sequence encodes CASSVDPSGDTQYF.

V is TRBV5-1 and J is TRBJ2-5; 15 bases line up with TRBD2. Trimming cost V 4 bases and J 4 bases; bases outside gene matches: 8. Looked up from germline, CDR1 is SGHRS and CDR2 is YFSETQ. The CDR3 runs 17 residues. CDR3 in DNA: TGCGCCAGCAGCCTGGGACTAGCGGGGGGCTGGGGAGAGACCCAGTACTTC. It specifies CASSLGLAGGWGETQYF.

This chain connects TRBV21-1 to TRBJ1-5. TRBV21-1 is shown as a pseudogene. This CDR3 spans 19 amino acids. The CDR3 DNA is TGTGCCAGCAGCAAAGATGGGCTTAGCGGGACAGAAAAAAATCAGCCCCAGCATTTT. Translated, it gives CASSKDGLSGTEKNQPQHF.

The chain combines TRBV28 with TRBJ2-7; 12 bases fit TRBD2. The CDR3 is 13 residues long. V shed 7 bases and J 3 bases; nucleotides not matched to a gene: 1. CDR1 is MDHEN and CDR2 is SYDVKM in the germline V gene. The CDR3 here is CASTSGGVYEQYF. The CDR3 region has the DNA TGTGCCAGCACTAGCGGGGGGGTCTACGAGCAGTACTTC. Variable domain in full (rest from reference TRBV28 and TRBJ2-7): DVKVTQSSRYLVKRTGEKVFLECVQDMDHENMFWYRQDPGLGLRLIYFSYDVKMKEKGDIPEGYSVSREKKERFSLILESASTNQTSMYLCASTSGGVYEQYFGPGTRLTVT.